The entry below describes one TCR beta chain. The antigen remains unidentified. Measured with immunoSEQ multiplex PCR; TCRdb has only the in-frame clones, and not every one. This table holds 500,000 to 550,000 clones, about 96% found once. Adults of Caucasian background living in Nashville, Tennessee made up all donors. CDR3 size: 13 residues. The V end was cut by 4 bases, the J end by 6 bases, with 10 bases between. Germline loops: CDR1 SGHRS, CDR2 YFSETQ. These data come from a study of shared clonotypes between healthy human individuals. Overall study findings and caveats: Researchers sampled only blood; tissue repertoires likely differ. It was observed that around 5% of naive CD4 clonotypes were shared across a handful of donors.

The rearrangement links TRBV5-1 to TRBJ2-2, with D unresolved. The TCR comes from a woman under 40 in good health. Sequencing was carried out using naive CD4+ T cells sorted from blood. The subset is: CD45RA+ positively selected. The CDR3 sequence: CASSREASGELFF. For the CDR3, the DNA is TGCGCCAGCAGCAGAGAGGCCTCCGGGGAGCTGTTTTTT.